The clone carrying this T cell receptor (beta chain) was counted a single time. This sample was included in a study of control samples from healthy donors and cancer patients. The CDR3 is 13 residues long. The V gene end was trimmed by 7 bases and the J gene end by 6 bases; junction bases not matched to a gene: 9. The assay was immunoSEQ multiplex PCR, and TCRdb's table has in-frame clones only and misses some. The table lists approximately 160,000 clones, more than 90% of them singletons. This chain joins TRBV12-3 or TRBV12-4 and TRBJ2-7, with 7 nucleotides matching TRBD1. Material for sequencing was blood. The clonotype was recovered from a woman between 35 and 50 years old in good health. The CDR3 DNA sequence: TGTGCCAGCACTCCGACAGGGTTCGGCGAGCAGTACTTC. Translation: CASTPTGFGEQYF.